This T cell receptor beta chain was documented in a study of pediatric ulcerative colitis. The CDR3 consists of 14 residues. After removal of 5 bases from V and 1 base from J, the junction contained 5 bases not matched to a gene. In germline, CDR1 is SGHTA, CDR2 FQGTGA. Sequenced by immunoSEQ multiplex PCR; TCRdb stores in-frame clones only, minus some. The data contain more than 50,000 clones, around four fifths of them singletons. The diagnostic colonoscopy in ulcerative colitis patients preceded any immunosuppressive treatment. Comment on this clone: Its specificity is not known.

Study results and caveats: Blood samples from a couple of patients yielded substantially fewer templates and were excluded from blood-rectal overlap analysis. Repertoires came from total lymphocyte DNA, not specific subsets. Acute severe colitis showed lower rectal diversity from clonal expansions.

The receptor was derived from a boy aged 5-17 years with moderate ulcerative colitis. The chain links TRBV7-3 to TRBJ2-7; 7 bases line up with TRBD2. Sequenced material: blood. CDR3 loop: CASSARAGSYEQYF. The CDR3 nucleotides are TGTGCCAGCAGCGCTAGAGCGGGGTCCTACGAGCAGTACTTC.